This T cell receptor (beta chain) was captured by sequencing in a study of early T cells in non-severe SARS-CoV-2 infection. General study points: Using VDJdb, the matching emphasized anti-spike CD8 responses while missing private and CD4 specificities.

Germline-derived CDR1 and CDR2 are DFQATT and SNEGSKA (reference sequence). The CDR3 sequence is 13 residues long. Deletions cut 1 base from V and 6 bases from J, with 9 bases between. This clonotype turned up a few times. Its target is not known. Individual cDNA molecules received unique molecular identifiers. TCRdb reprocessed the 5' RACE reads via MiXCR and lists one record per CDR3 protein. The table shows about 90,000 distinct CDR3 sequences, with roughly 14% occurring only once. The rearrangement uses TRBV20-1 and TRBJ1-4; D remains ambiguous. The sequencing sample was made of whole blood. This sequence originates from an adult who was a healthcare worker with PCR-confirmed SARS-CoV-2 infection or an uninfected control (not recorded which). In nucleotides, the CDR3 is TGCAGTGCTAGAGGTGGAGGATATGAAAAACTGTTTTTT. It yields the protein CSARGGGYEKLFF.